This T cell receptor (beta chain) was profiled in a study of CD8 T cells in Susac syndrome. Random-hexamer reverse transcription was applied to about 0.5 to 1 ug RNA. TCRdb processed the immunoSEQ multiplex PCR reads anew with MiXCR; each CDR3 protein has one entry. Among under 200,000 distinct CDR3 sequences, approximately 94% were seen once, and the ten largest hold 0.12%. This CDR3 spans 15 amino acids. Germline V CDR1 and CDR2: DFQATT, SNEGSKA (reference sequence). With 6 bases removed from V and 2 bases from J, the gap between germline ends came to 19 bases. This sequence was found in a human donor with Susac syndrome. This chain connects TRBV20-1 to TRBJ1-1, with D possibly TRBD1 on 5 matching bases. Sequencing was carried out using CD4+ T cells from PBMCs. CDR3 bases: TGCAGTGCCCCTTTGGCAGGGCGGCAAAACACTGAAGCTTTCTTT. It encodes CSAPLAGRQNTEAFF.